Following are 10 T cell receptor beta chains from one sample sequenced in a study of shared clonotypes between healthy human individuals. Sequenced by immunoSEQ multiplex PCR; TCRdb stores in-frame clones only, minus some. The sample carries some 2,100,000 clones, 90% to 96% recorded once. Sequenced material: naive CD4+ T cells sorted from blood. Subset denoted: CD45RA+ positively selected. Source of these receptors: a man aged 18 to 35 in good health.

The rearrangement uses TRBV30 and TRBJ1-2, with 7 bases identical to TRBD1. This CDR3 has 12 residues. Trimming removed 3 bases from V and 3 bases from J; junction bases left unmatched: 1. The germline V gene encodes CDR1 GTSNPN and CDR2 SVGIG (reference sequence). As DNA, the CDR3 is TGTGCCTGGAGGCAGGGGGACTATGGCTACACCTTC. It codes for CAWRQGDYGYTF.

The rearrangement links TRBV27 to TRBJ2-1; no definite D call. V was cut by 4 bases and J by 10 bases, with 11 bases left in between. This CDR3 region has 12 residues. Germline V gene lookup returns CDR1 MNHEY and CDR2 SMNVEV (reference sequence). Here the CDR3 reads CASSSARREQFF. DNA of the CDR3: TGTGCCAGCAGTTCCGCTCGGCGAGAGCAGTTCTTC.

This clone was seen a single time. CDR3 sequence: CSVSPGLAGNEQFF. CDR3 in DNA: TGCAGCGTTTCGCCGGGACTAGCGGGCAATGAGCAGTTCTTC. The chain is built from TRBV29-1 and TRBJ2-1; 12 bases are shared with TRBD2. Germline V gene data show CDR1 as SQVTM and CDR2 as ANQGSEA. V lost 5 bases, J lost 6 bases, and 5 bases stayed unmatched. The CDR3 has 14 residues.

This rearrangement joins TRBV5-4 to TRBJ1-4; TRBD1 is a possible D gene (5 bases). V lost 6 bases, J lost 6 bases, and 12 bases lay in between. Per germline, CDR1 SGHNT and CDR2 YYREEE (reference sequence). The CDR3 is 13 amino acids. The CDR3 DNA is TGTGCCAGCACTCGGGGGAACGATGAAAAACTGTTTTTT. It is translated as CASTRGNDEKLFF.

V gene TRBV2 combines with J gene TRBJ1-2; D unclear. Trimming removed 2 bases from V and 2 bases from J, with 9 bases in between. The CDR3 runs to 14 residues. Germline V CDR1 and CDR2: SNHLY, FYNNEI. Here the CDR3 DNA reads TGTGCCAGCAGTGAATTAGGCACCAACTATGGCTACACCTTC. Encoded protein: CASSELGTNYGYTF. The full variable domain, completed using reference TRBV2 and TRBJ1-2, is EPEVTQTPSHQVTQMGQEVILRCVPISNHLYFYWYRQILGQKVEFLVSFYNNEISEKSEIFDDQFSVERPDGSNFTLKIRSTKLEDSAMYFCASSELGTNYGYTFGSGTRLTVV.

The chain uses TRBV18 and TRBJ2-3; 9 positions agree with TRBD2. The germline V gene has CDR1 KGHSH and CDR2 LQKENI. The CDR3 runs 15 residues. With 5 bases clipped from V and 8 bases from J, the junction kept 11 bases outside the gene matches. DNA of the CDR3: TGTGCCAGCTCATCGCCGGGACTAGCAGTCGTTACGCAGTATTTT. This codes for CASSSPGLAVVTQYF.

CDR3: CASSLTGGVYQPQHF. The DNA of the CDR3 is TGTGCCAGCAGCTTGACAGGGGGCGTGTACCAGCCCCAGCATTTT. The rearrangement joins TRBV5-6 to TRBJ1-5, with 9 nucleotides matching TRBD1. Germline assignment: CDR1 SGHDT and CDR2 YYEEEE. V was pared by 1 base and J by 7 bases, with 6 bases of the junction left unmatched. This CDR3 comprises 15 residues.

The chain carries TRBV19 and TRBJ2-7, with D perhaps TRBD2 (6 bases). With 6 bases removed from V and 6 bases from J, the gap between germline ends came to 21 bases. This CDR3 is 15 amino acids long. Germline V CDR1 and CDR2: LNHDA, SQIVND (reference sequence). In nucleotides, the CDR3 is TGTGCCAGTAGCCACCTAGGAGGGAGACCCCTCGAGCAGTACTTC. It is translated as CASSHLGGRPLEQYF.

The genes are TRBV18 and TRBJ1-2, with a tentative D call TRBD1 (6 bases). Germline lookup yields CDR1 KGHSH and CDR2 LQKENI. The CDR3 loop spans 15 amino acids. Trimming shortened V by 3 bases and J by 0 bases, and 11 bases separated the two germline ends. CDR3 coding DNA: TGTGCCAGCTCACCTCGACAGGAGACTAACTATGGCTACACCTTC. As protein: CASSPRQETNYGYTF.

The rearrangement joins TRBV5-4 to TRBJ1-6; D uncertain. The germline V and J ends were trimmed by 6 bases and 7 bases, with 14 bases remaining between them. CDR1 is SGHNT and CDR2 is YYREEE in the germline V gene (reference sequence). The CDR3 sequence is 14 residues long. In DNA, the CDR3 is TGTGCCAGCACCCATCGACGGGAAAATTCACCCCTCCACTTT. This sequence encodes CASTHRRENSPLHF.